These 4 T cell receptor beta chains came from one sample sequenced in a study of blood T cell repertoires in COVID-19. This table comes from immunoSEQ multiplex PCR, and its TCRdb copy is limited to in-frame clones, with some not included. The data hold 300,000 to 350,000 clones, with roughly 87% observed a single time. Sequencing used peripheral blood. The receptor set was obtained from a man between 18 and 29 years old with active or convalescent COVID-19.

This clone has only one observation. This rearrangement joins TRBV9 to TRBJ2-1; D is unclear. V was trimmed by 2 bases and J by 3 bases, leaving 3 bases between them. CDR1 SGDLS and CDR2 YYNGEE come from the germline V gene. The CDR3 has 12 amino acids. The DNA of the CDR3 is TGTGCCAGCAGCGTCAACTACAATGAGCAGTTCTTC. Its protein is CASSVNYNEQFF.

V is TRBV11-2 and J is TRBJ2-3; 7 bases align to TRBD2. CDR3 length equals 18 residues. Per the germline V gene, CDR1 is SGHAT and CDR2 is FQNNGV. V lost 1 base, J lost 5 bases, and 15 bases stayed unmatched. The CDR3 sequence is CASSLVRRGSIRRDTQYF. The CDR3 region has the DNA TGTGCCAGCAGCTTAGTCCGGCGCGGGAGTATCCGGCGAGATACGCAGTATTTT.

The J gene is TRBJ2-5, the V gene TRBV29-1; D remains unclear. CDR3 size: 10 residues. V was trimmed by 4 bases and J by 5 bases, leaving 5 bases between them. CDR1 is SQVTM, CDR2 ANQGSEA, per germline. This chain's CDR3 is CSVVRETQYF. The DNA of the CDR3 is TGCAGCGTTGTTCGGGAGACCCAGTACTTC.

DNA for the CDR3: TGCGCCAGCAGCGCATTCCGGGACACCACAACCTATGGCTACACCTTC. Translation: CASSAFRDTTTYGYTF. The V and J genes are TRBV4-3 and TRBJ1-2; a weak D match, TRBD1 (6 bases). The CDR3 spans 16 residues. Germline V gene data show CDR1 as LGHNA and CDR2 as YSLEER. The V end was cut by 5 bases, the J end by 4 bases, with 20 bases between.